These 27 T cell receptor beta chains share one sample of origin, sequenced in a study of cytomegalovirus exposure and HLA in healthy donors. PCR used 60 Vbeta primers and 13 Jbeta primers. Generated by immunoSEQ multiplex PCR, the TCRdb table keeps only in-frame clones and is missing some. The table records more than 150,000 clones, approximately 79% of them present only once. Input material: PBMCs. Receptors were obtained from a girl between 10 and 17 years old in good health and CMV-seropositive.

The chain combines TRBV11-2 with TRBJ2-5; D might be TRBD2 (7 bases). Trimming cost V 1 base and J 7 bases, with 19 bases left between them. The CDR3 totals 16 residues. CDR1 is SGHAT and CDR2 is FQNNGV in the germline V gene. The CDR3 sequence is CASSLVPGGAYGTQYF. The CDR3 DNA sequence: TGTGCCAGCAGCTTAGTTCCGGGGGGCGCCTATGGGACCCAGTACTTC. Variable domain in full (rest from reference TRBV11-2 and TRBJ2-5): EAGVAQSPRYKIIEKRQSVAFWCNPISGHATLYWYQQILGQGPKLLIQFQNNGVVDDSQLPKDRFSAERLKGVDSTLKIQPAKLEDSAVYLCASSLVPGGAYGTQYFGPGTRLLVL.

The CDR3 is CASSRQRGTFDEQYF. In DNA form, the CDR3 reads TGCGCCAGCAGCCGCCAAAGGGGGACATTCGACGAGCAGTACTTC. The chain uses TRBV4-1 and TRBJ2-7; TRBD1 is a possible D gene (6 bases). CDR1 is MGHRA and CDR2 is YSYEKL in the germline V gene. Trimming stripped 4 bases from V and 5 bases from J, with 18 bases between. The CDR3 has 15 amino acids.

The count of this clone is one. This chain links TRBV14 with TRBJ1-2; perhaps TRBD1 as D (5 bases). Trimming removed 1 base from V and 0 bases from J, with 9 bases in between. Germline-derived CDR1 and CDR2 are SGHDN and FVKESK. This CDR3 is 15 amino acids long. The CDR3 loop reads CASSQVGRANYGYTF. CDR3 nucleotide sequence: TGTGCCAGCAGCCAAGTGGGCAGGGCTAACTATGGCTACACCTTC.

This rearrangement joins TRBV10-3 to TRBJ2-1; the D gene is possibly TRBD2 (6 bases). Trimming removed 0 bases from V and 10 bases from J, with 10 bases in between. Germline loops: CDR1 ENHRY, CDR2 SYGVKD. The CDR3 is 13 residues long. The CDR3 region is CAISESRREEQFF. CDR3 coding DNA: TGTGCCATCAGTGAGTCGCGGAGGGAAGAGCAGTTCTTC.

The rearrangement links TRBV19 to TRBJ1-6; 7 nucleotides align to TRBD1. The junction had 4 bases not matched to a gene; V was cut back by 5 bases and J by 0 bases. The germline CDR1 and CDR2 sequences are LNHDA and SQIVND (reference sequence). This CDR3 contains 16 residues. CDR3 nucleotide sequence: TGTGCCAGTAGTGGGGACAGCAGCTCCTATAATTCACCCCTCCACTTT. It yields the protein CASSGDSSSYNSPLHF. The full variable domain, in which reference TRBV19 and TRBJ1-6 provide the parts outside the CDR3, is DGGITQSPKYLFRKEGQNVTLSCEQNLNHDAMYWYRQDPGQGLRLIYYSQIVNDFQKGDIAEGYSVSREKKESFPLTVTSAQKNPTAFYLCASSGDSSSYNSPLHFGNGTRLTVT.

This rearrangement joins TRBV28 to TRBJ1-1, with 7 bases fitting TRBD1. Germline V lookup: CDR1 MDHEN, CDR2 SYDVKM. V was clipped by 6 bases and J by 5 bases; unmatched bases: 6. This CDR3 has 13 residues. Written as DNA, the CDR3 is TGTGCCAGCAGCACCCCAGGGGGGACTGAAGCTTTCTTT. As protein: CASSTPGGTEAFF.

This clone came up a few times. The chain links TRBV5-1 to TRBJ1-1; D possibly corresponds to TRBD1 (5 bases). V lost 4 bases and J 10 bases, leaving 14 bases between the germline ends. The CDR3 has 12 amino acids. Germline V CDR1 and CDR2: SGHRS, YFSETQ. In DNA, the CDR3 is TGCGCCAGCAGCAACCCAGGGTTCCGAGCTTTCTTT. Its translation is CASSNPGFRAFF.

V is TRBV7-9 and J is TRBJ2-5; D not certain. The length of the CDR3 is 18 residues. Germline V gene data show CDR1 as SEHNR and CDR2 as FQNEAQ (reference sequence). The V gene lost 1 base and the J gene lost 0 bases, with 18 bases spanning the gap. CDR3 nucleotides: TGTGCCAGCAGCTTAGTTGGGCCAGATATGTTGTACCAAGAGACCCAGTACTTC. Residues: CASSLVGPDMLYQETQYF.

The chain carries TRBV11-2 and TRBJ1-4; the match to TRBD1 covers 7 bases. CDR1 is SGHAT, CDR2 FQNNGV, per germline. The CDR3 runs 16 residues. With V trimmed by 2 bases and J by 2 bases, 5 bases remained unmatched. This CDR3 reads CASSLTSGGTNEKLFF. CDR3 nucleotide sequence: TGTGCCAGCAGCTTAACTTCAGGGGGGACTAATGAAAAACTGTTTTTT.

The chain uses TRBV5-6 and TRBJ2-7; 7 bases are a match to TRBD2. The germline CDR1 and CDR2 sequences are SGHDT and YYEEEE. With V trimmed by 3 bases and J by 1 base, 10 bases remained unmatched. The CDR3 is made up of 16 amino acids. The CDR3, as DNA: TGTGCCAGCAGCTCAGACCGACCGGGACTATCCTACGAGCAGTACTTC. It is translated as CASSSDRPGLSYEQYF.

The chain combines TRBV5-4 with TRBJ1-2; the match to TRBD1 covers 7 bases. This CDR3 spans 15 amino acids. The J segment lost 0 bases and the V segment lost 3 bases, leaving 5 bases of the junction unmatched. Per germline, CDR1 SGHNT and CDR2 YYREEE (reference sequence). The CDR3 nucleotides are TGTGCCAGCAGCTCCGGGACAGCCTCTAACTATGGCTACACCTTC. Translated, it gives CASSSGTASNYGYTF.

The chain couples TRBV29-1 to TRBJ2-5, with 12 bases lining up with TRBD2. The V and J ends lost 6 bases and 3 bases, in that order; junction bases with no gene match: 5. CDR1 is SQVTM and CDR2 is ANQGSEA in the germline V gene. There are 14 residues in the CDR3. The chain's CDR3 is CSVAGLAGKETQYF. The CDR3 nucleotides are TGCAGCGTAGCCGGACTAGCGGGGAAAGAGACCCAGTACTTC.

The chain couples TRBV7-9 to TRBJ2-5; 7 bases are a match to TRBD2. Germline V CDR1 and CDR2: SEHNR, FQNEAQ (reference sequence). The CDR3 is made up of 15 amino acids. Unmatched junction bases numbered 7, after V lost 6 bases and J lost 0 bases. This CDR3 is CASRRGSTYQETQYF. CDR3 DNA: TGTGCCAGCAGGCGGGGGAGTACGTACCAAGAGACCCAGTACTTC.

J is TRBJ2-5 and V is TRBV5-4; 11 positions agree with TRBD2. Germline V gene data show CDR1 as SGHNT and CDR2 as YYREEE (reference sequence). Unmatched junction bases numbered 6, after V lost 4 bases and J lost 1 base. This CDR3 region has 16 residues. In nucleotides, the CDR3 is TGTGCCAGCAGCCCCCAACTAGCGGGGGCCCAAGAGACCCAGTACTTC. This translates into CASSPQLAGAQETQYF.

V is TRBV4-1 and J is TRBJ2-2; TRBD2 aligns across 7 bases. There are 16 residues in the CDR3. The germline gives CDR1 MGHRA, CDR2 YSYEKL. V gave up 1 base and J gave up 3 bases; unmatched junction bases: 5. The CDR3 loop is CASSQVQGRDTGELFF. The CDR3 nucleotides read TGCGCCAGCAGCCAAGTCCAAGGGAGGGACACCGGGGAGCTGTTTTTT.

This chain joins TRBV10-1 and TRBJ2-3; TRBD2 might be the D (5 bases). This CDR3 is built from 13 residues. CDR1 is WNHNN, CDR2 SYGVQD, per germline (reference sequence). V lost 3 bases to trimming and J lost 4 bases, with 8 bases between them. CDR3 amino acids: CASSDDGADTQYF. For the CDR3, the DNA is TGCGCCAGCAGTGATGACGGGGCAGATACGCAGTATTTT.

The genes are TRBV9 and TRBJ2-2, with D possibly TRBD1 on 6 matching bases. The CDR3 loop spans 15 amino acids. V shed 2 bases and J shed 5 bases, with 13 bases lying between them. Germline V gives CDR1 SGDLS, CDR2 YYNGEE. In DNA, the CDR3 is TGTGCCAGCAGCGTGGCAGGGGTTTTGACCGGGGAGCTGTTTTTT. This translates into CASSVAGVLTGELFF.

CDR3: CASSPSTGWNEKLFF. CDR3 nucleotides: TGTGCCAGCAGTCCCTCGACAGGGTGGAATGAAAAACTGTTTTTT. This chain joins TRBV2 and TRBJ1-4; 7 positions agree with TRBD1. The CDR3 length is 15 residues. From germline, CDR1 is SNHLY and CDR2 FYNNEI. Losses at the gene ends were 5 bases for V and 5 bases for J; bases not matched to a gene: 8. Looking up the rest from reference TRBV2 and TRBJ1-4 gives the full variable domain: EPEVTQTPSHQVTQMGQEVILRCVPISNHLYFYWYRQILGQKVEFLVSFYNNEISEKSEIFDDQFSVERPDGSNFTLKIRSTKLEDSAMYFCASSPSTGWNEKLFFGSGTQLSVL.

This clone was detected once. The chain has TRBV29-1 and TRBJ2-2; 8 nucleotides align to TRBD1. Germline trimming cut 5 bases from V and 3 bases from J; bases unmatched to any gene: 11. Germline loops: CDR1 SQVTM, CDR2 ANQGSEA. The CDR3 covers 16 residues. The CDR3 DNA reads as TGCAGCGTTTCAAAACCCGGGACAGGTTACACCGGGGAGCTGTTTTTT. Protein: CSVSKPGTGYTGELFF.

This clone showed up just a few times. The chain carries TRBV5-1 and TRBJ1-2, with TRBD1 identical over 7 bases. CDR1 is SGHRS, CDR2 YFSETQ, per germline. V lost 3 bases and J lost 3; bases outside the gene matches: 2. The CDR3 extends over 13 amino acids. The CDR3 loop reads CASSSGTDYGYTF. The CDR3 region has the DNA TGCGCCAGCAGCTCCGGGACAGACTATGGCTACACCTTC.

This chain uses TRBV6-5 with TRBJ1-2; D possibly corresponds to TRBD1 (6 bases). The germline gives CDR1 MNHEY, CDR2 SVGAGI. The V and J ends lost 3 bases and 0 bases respectively, with 11 bases between them. This CDR3 is built from 15 residues. The DNA for the CDR3 is TGTGCCAGCAGTTATGGCAGGGGCACTAACTATGGCTACACCTTC. Translated, it gives CASSYGRGTNYGYTF.

The V gene is TRBV4-2, the J gene TRBJ2-1, with 9 bases aligning to TRBD2. V was pared by 0 bases and J by 1 base, with 1 base of the junction left unmatched. In germline, CDR1 is LGHNA, CDR2 YNFKEQ. The CDR3 consists of 16 residues. Here the CDR3 reads CASSQDAGGSYNEQFF. CDR3 in DNA: TGTGCCAGCAGCCAAGACGCGGGGGGGTCCTACAATGAGCAGTTCTTC.

Details on this clone: Its ends do not fully match the called genes, so a read error is possible. Other DNA sequences in this specimen translate into the identical CDR3. The V and J genes are TRBV6-5 and TRBJ1-1, with D unresolved. Germline-derived CDR1 and CDR2 are MNHEY and SVGAGI. The CDR3 extends over 15 amino acids. The CDR3 coding sequence is TGCGCCAGCAGTTACAGTATCAATACGGACACTGAAGCTTTCTTT. Residues: CASSYSINTDTEAFF.

V and J are TRBV5-1 and TRBJ2-2; 9 positions agree with TRBD2. This CDR3 contains 16 residues. The V gene end was trimmed by 7 bases and the J gene end by 0 bases; junction bases not matched to a gene: 7. Germline V gene lookup returns CDR1 SGHRS and CDR2 YFSETQ. The CDR3 nucleotides are TGCGCCAGCGTTGGCCGGACTAGCGCGAACACCGGGGAGCTGTTTTTT. Residues: CASVGRTSANTGELFF.

J is TRBJ1-1 and V is TRBV4-1, with a tentative D call TRBD1 (6 bases). The germline gives CDR1 MGHRA, CDR2 YSYEKL. With 4 bases removed from V and 0 bases from J, the gap between germline ends came to 12 bases. This CDR3 has 15 amino acids. The CDR3 here is CASSLPDRVNTEAFF. The CDR3 nucleotides are TGCGCCAGCAGCCTCCCGGACAGAGTGAACACTGAAGCTTTCTTT.

This sequence joins TRBV7-2 and TRBJ1-6; possible D gene TRBD1, 6 bases. Germline loops: CDR1 SGHTA, CDR2 FQGNSA. The germline V and J ends were trimmed by 3 bases and 7 bases, with 7 bases remaining between them. This CDR3 contains 13 residues. The DNA for the CDR3 is TGTGCCAGCAGCTTTACAGGGAATTCACCCCTCCACTTT. This codes for CASSFTGNSPLHF.

This rearrangement joins TRBV7-8 to TRBJ2-7; TRBD2 agrees at 9 bases. V shed 1 base and J 4 bases; nucleotides not matched to a gene: 8. From germline, CDR1 is SGHVS and CDR2 FQNEAQ. This CDR3 has 16 residues. The CDR3 DNA is TGTGCCAGCAGCTTAGGCGGCGGGGGGGGCGGTTACGAGCAGTACTTC. Translated, it gives CASSLGGGGGGYEQYF.